This record looks at one T cell receptor beta chain sequence and its context. This specimen comes from a study of cytomegalovirus exposure and HLA in healthy donors. The PCR ran on 60 Vbeta and 13 Jbeta primers. Using immunoSEQ multiplex PCR, the repertoire was profiled, and TCRdb retains in-frame clones only, with some absent. The sample holds about 170,000 clones; roughly 79% are singletons and the top ten take roughly 4.9%. The CDR3 has 17 residues. Germline assignment: CDR1 LNHDA and CDR2 SQIVND (reference sequence). V was cut by 5 bases and J by 6 bases, with 23 bases left in between. The receptor comes from a woman aged 18-29 years in good health and CMV-seropositive. The chain is built from TRBV19 and TRBJ2-1, with D perhaps matching TRBD1 (6 bases). The sequenced sample consisted of PBMCs. The CDR3 DNA reads as TGTGCCAGTAGTGCCTCAGGGACACGGGGTGGTGTCAATGAGCAGTTCTTC. Protein sequence: CASSASGTRGGVNEQFF.